This TCR beta chain was obtained from a study of beta chain features in type 1 diabetes. Study-level points and caveats: A moderate, significant TCRB CDR3 shortening appeared in type 1 diabetes across four CD4+ subsets.

The entirety of the isolated RNA underwent reverse transcription, so expressed TCRB transcripts were sequenced. Generated by immunoSEQ multiplex PCR, the TCRdb table keeps only in-frame clones and is missing some. Among more than 300,000 clones listed, roughly 12% were seen once. On this clone itself: Its antigen is currently unknown.

Sequencing was done on a sample of naive CD4+ T cells from blood. The TCR originated in a woman younger than 30 with type 1 diabetes.

CDR3 region: CASSPKDGEQFF. The CDR3, as DNA: TGTGCCAGTAGTCCCAAAGACGGGGAGCAGTTCTTC. The chain links TRBV19 to TRBJ2-1; D is uncertain. The germline V and J ends were trimmed by 5 bases and 10 bases, with 12 bases remaining between them. Germline V gene data show CDR1 as LNHDA and CDR2 as SQIVND (reference sequence). The CDR3 totals 12 residues.